These 18 T cell receptor beta chains were all obtained from the same sample, sequenced in a study of PD-L1 blockade in urothelial cancer. Profiling relied on immunoSEQ multiplex PCR, and the TCRdb table lists in-frame clones only, not all of them. The data show tens of thousands of clones, about 90% seen once. The time point is: peripheral blood 6 weeks after treatment start. The sample was PBMCs, taken around atezolizumab (anti-PD-L1) treatment. The receptors shown here come from a man between 65 and 85 years old with urothelial cancer.

The chain combines TRBV28 with TRBJ1-4, with TRBD1 matching 9 bases. The V segment lost 6 bases and the J segment 7 bases; nucleotides outside the gene matches: 6. Germline loops: CDR1 MDHEN, CDR2 SYDVKM. This CDR3 spans 14 amino acids. The CDR3 DNA sequence: TGTGCCAGCAGCCCGGGACAGGGCCTTGAAAAACTGTTTTTT. Its translation is CASSPGQGLEKLFF.

The V call is TRBV13, the J call TRBJ1-3, with D tentatively TRBD1 (6 bases). Germline CDR1 and CDR2: PRHDT and FYEKMQ (reference sequence). Deletions cut 0 bases from V and 2 bases from J, with 11 bases between. This CDR3 has 16 amino acids. In DNA, the CDR3 is TGTGCCAGCAGCTTAGGCCGGGAGGGGGCTGGAAACACCATATATTTT. Translating gives CASSLGREGAGNTIYF.

This sequence joins TRBV19 and TRBJ1-5; a weak D match, TRBD1 (6 bases). Trimming removed 10 bases at V and 15 bases at J, with 13 bases between. Germline values: CDR1 LNHDA, CDR2 SQIVND (reference sequence). The length of the CDR3 is 9 residues. In DNA form, the CDR3 reads TGTGCCACCCCGGGAGGGGGGCATTTT. Its protein is CATPGGGHF.

The J gene is TRBJ2-7, the V gene TRBV5-5; 11 nucleotides agree with TRBD2. Germline CDR1 is SGHKS and CDR2 is YYEKEE (reference sequence). The CDR3 totals 15 residues. Trimming at V came to 0 bases and at J to 4 bases, leaving 3 bases not matched to a gene. The CDR3 nucleotides read TGTGCCAGCAGCTTGGTGTCTAGCGGGGGGTACGAGCAGTACTTC. It translates to CASSLVSSGGYEQYF.

The chain carries TRBV4-1 and TRBJ2-4; maybe TRBD2 (5 bases). In germline, CDR1 is MGHRA, CDR2 YSYEKL. Trimming stripped 1 base from V and 8 bases from J, with 12 bases between. CDR3 size: 14 residues. The DNA of the CDR3 is TGCGCCAGCAGCCAAGGAGGAGGTGGGGACATTCAGTACTTC. Protein product: CASSQGGGGDIQYF.

J is TRBJ1-1 and V is TRBV6-5; D ambiguous. With 3 bases removed from V and 3 bases from J, the gap between germline ends came to 11 bases. CDR3 length: 14 residues. Germline V gene sequence: CDR1 MNHEY, CDR2 SVGAGI. The CDR3 DNA follows: TGTGCCAGCAGTTATCTCCCAGAGGACACTGAAGCTTTCTTT. It yields the protein CASSYLPEDTEAFF.

This clone was observed a single time. This chain joins TRBV10-2 and TRBJ1-1, with 7 bases lining up with TRBD1. This CDR3 has 15 residues. Trimming removed 6 bases from V and 4 bases from J; junction bases left unmatched: 11. Germline CDR1 reads WSHSY; CDR2 reads SAAADI. The CDR3 region is CASSLTGKGSTEAFF. CDR3 sequence (DNA): TGCGCCAGCAGCTTGACAGGGAAGGGGAGCACTGAAGCTTTCTTT.

J is TRBJ2-3 and V is TRBV7-2; 7 nucleotides agree with TRBD1. Losses at the gene ends were 5 bases for V and 1 base for J; bases not matched to a gene: 9. This CDR3 spans 16 amino acids. Germline loops: CDR1 SGHTA, CDR2 FQGNSA. CDR3 coding DNA: TGTGCCAGCAGCGTCGCCGGGACAGTTGGCACAGATACGCAGTATTTT. It yields the protein CASSVAGTVGTDTQYF.

The rearrangement joins TRBV19 to TRBJ1-1; D is unclear. The V end lost 4 bases, the J end lost 1 base, and 19 bases lay between the germline ends. CDR1 and CDR2 from the germline V gene are LNHDA and SQIVND (reference sequence). This CDR3 comprises 17 residues. The CDR3 spells CASSSVPPFSTNTEAFF. DNA for the CDR3: TGTGCCAGTAGTAGCGTTCCCCCCTTCTCCACGAACACTGAAGCTTTCTTT.

The V call is TRBV29-1, the J call TRBJ2-2, with D possibly being TRBD1 (5 bases). With 4 bases removed from V and 1 base from J, the gap between germline ends came to 10 bases. Germline-derived CDR1 and CDR2 are SQVTM and ANQGSEA. CDR3 length: 14 amino acids. DNA for the CDR3: TGCAGCGTTGGTTCCAGGGTGAACACCGGGGAGCTGTTTTTT. Its translation is CSVGSRVNTGELFF.

This clone is a singleton in its sample. This sequence joins TRBV2 and TRBJ1-2; 7 bases match TRBD1. V was clipped by 2 bases and J by 3 bases; unmatched bases: 12. Germline CDR1 is SNHLY and CDR2 is FYNNEI. The CDR3 totals 17 residues. The CDR3, as DNA: TGTGCCAGCAGTGAAAAGAGGGGGCGGCCTTTGGACTATGGCTACACCTTC. It is translated as CASSEKRGRPLDYGYTF.

This chain's CDR3 is CASSPRQGTNYGYTF. DNA of the CDR3: TGTGCCAGCAGCCCACGACAGGGAACTAACTATGGCTACACCTTC. This rearrangement joins TRBV2 to TRBJ1-2, with TRBD1 identical over 7 bases. Germline V CDR1 and CDR2: SNHLY, FYNNEI. J lost 0 bases, V lost 6 bases, and 7 bases had no gene match. The CDR3 consists of 15 residues.

This clone is a singleton in its sample. This sequence joins TRBV18 and TRBJ1-5; D might be TRBD1 (6 bases). The CDR3 has 16 amino acids. V lost 3 bases, J lost 0 bases, and 12 bases lay in between. Germline CDR1 reads KGHSH; CDR2 reads LQKENI. The CDR3 DNA sequence: TGTGCCAGCTCACCGGGTACAGGGTTTAGCAATCAGCCCCAGCATTTT. Amino acid sequence: CASSPGTGFSNQPQHF.

The chain recombines TRBV5-1 with TRBJ2-5, with 10 nucleotides matching TRBD2. The J call may be in error: the DNA end matches TRBJ2-7 better. Germline values: CDR1 SGHRS, CDR2 YFSETQ. The CDR3 totals 15 residues. The CDR3 DNA follows: TGCGCCAGCAGCTTGGAAGCGGGAGGGATCCACGAGCAGTACTTC. Translated: CASSLEAGGIHEQYF.

The rearrangement uses TRBV6-1 and TRBJ2-2; 9 bases map to TRBD2. The V segment lost 1 base and the J segment 6 bases; nucleotides outside the gene matches: 3. The germline V gene has CDR1 MNHNS and CDR2 SASEGT. CDR3 size: 15 residues. The CDR3 DNA follows: TGTGCCAGCAGTGAAGTGTCTAGCGGGGCCGGGGAGCTGTTTTTT. Translation gives CASSEVSSGAGELFF.

This sequence joins TRBV4-1 and TRBJ1-2; 9 bases map to TRBD1. The CDR3 covers 16 residues. Germline V CDR1 and CDR2: MGHRA, YSYEKL. V lost 0 bases, J lost 2 bases, and 4 bases stayed unmatched. This CDR3 reads CASSQDVGQGNYGYTF. The CDR3 DNA reads as TGCGCCAGCAGCCAAGATGTGGGACAGGGAAACTATGGCTACACCTTC.

The chain is built from TRBV27 and TRBJ2-1; 7 bases agree with TRBD2. Germline trimming cut 3 bases from V and 4 bases from J; bases unmatched to any gene: 6. From germline, CDR1 is MNHEY and CDR2 SMNVEV (reference sequence). This CDR3 spans 15 amino acids. CDR3 amino acids: CASSFVASGYNEQFF. CDR3 bases: TGTGCCAGCAGTTTCGTGGCTAGCGGTTACAATGAGCAGTTCTTC.

The chain couples TRBV2 to TRBJ2-7; 7 bases are a match to TRBD2. CDR1 SNHLY and CDR2 FYNNEI come from the germline V gene. The CDR3 totals 17 residues. The V and J ends lost 1 base and 5 bases, in that order; junction bases with no gene match: 14. CDR3 residues: CASSEGPKPSGADEQYF. The CDR3 DNA reads TGTGCCAGCAGTGAAGGCCCAAAACCTAGCGGCGCGGACGAGCAGTACTTC.